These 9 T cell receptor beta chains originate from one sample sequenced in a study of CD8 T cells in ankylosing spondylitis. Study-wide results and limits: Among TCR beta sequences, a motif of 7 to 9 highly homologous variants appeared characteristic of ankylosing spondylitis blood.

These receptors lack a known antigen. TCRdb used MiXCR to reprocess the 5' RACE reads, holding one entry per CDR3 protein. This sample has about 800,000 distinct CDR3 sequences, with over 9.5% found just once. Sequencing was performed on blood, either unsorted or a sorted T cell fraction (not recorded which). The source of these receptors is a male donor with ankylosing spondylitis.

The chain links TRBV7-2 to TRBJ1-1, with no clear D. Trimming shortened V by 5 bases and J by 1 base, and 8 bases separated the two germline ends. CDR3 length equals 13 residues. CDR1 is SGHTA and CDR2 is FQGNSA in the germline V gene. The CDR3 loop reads CASSRYGNTEAFF. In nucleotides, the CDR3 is TGTGCCAGCAGCAGATACGGGAACACTGAAGCTTTCTTT.

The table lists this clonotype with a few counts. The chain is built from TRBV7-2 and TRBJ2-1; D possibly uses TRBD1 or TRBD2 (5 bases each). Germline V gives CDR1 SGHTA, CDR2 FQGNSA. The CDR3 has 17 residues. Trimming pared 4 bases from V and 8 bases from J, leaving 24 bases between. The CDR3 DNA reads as TGTGCCAGCAGCTCCCGCCCCGGGACGATGCCCGGGGATGAGCAGTTCTTC. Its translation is CASSSRPGTMPGDEQFF.

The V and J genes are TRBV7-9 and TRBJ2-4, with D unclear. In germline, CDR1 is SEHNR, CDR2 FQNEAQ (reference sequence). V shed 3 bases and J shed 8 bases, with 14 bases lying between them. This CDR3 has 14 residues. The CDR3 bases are TGTGCCAGCAGCTTGTATACCGGGCAGGACATTCAGTACTTC. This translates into CASSLYTGQDIQYF.

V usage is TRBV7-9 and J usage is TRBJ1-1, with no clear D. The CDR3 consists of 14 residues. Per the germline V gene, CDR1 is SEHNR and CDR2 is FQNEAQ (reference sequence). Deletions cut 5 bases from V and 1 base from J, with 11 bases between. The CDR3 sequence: CASSTQVENTEAFF. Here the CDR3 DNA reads TGTGCCAGCAGCACGCAGGTGGAGAACACTGAAGCTTTCTTT.

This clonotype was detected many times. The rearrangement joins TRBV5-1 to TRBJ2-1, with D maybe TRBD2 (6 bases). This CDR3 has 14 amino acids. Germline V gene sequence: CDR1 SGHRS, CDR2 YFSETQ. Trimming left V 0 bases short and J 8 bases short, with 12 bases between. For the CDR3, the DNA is TGCGCCAGCAGCTTGGGGGACTTGATCGATGAGCAGTTCTTC. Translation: CASSLGDLIDEQFF.

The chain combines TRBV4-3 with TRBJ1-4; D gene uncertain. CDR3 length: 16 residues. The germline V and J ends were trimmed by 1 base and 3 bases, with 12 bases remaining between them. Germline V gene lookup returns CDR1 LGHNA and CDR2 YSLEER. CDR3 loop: CASSQGIRPSNEKLFF. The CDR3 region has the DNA TGCGCCAGCAGCCAAGGGATACGACCGTCTAATGAAAAACTGTTTTTT.

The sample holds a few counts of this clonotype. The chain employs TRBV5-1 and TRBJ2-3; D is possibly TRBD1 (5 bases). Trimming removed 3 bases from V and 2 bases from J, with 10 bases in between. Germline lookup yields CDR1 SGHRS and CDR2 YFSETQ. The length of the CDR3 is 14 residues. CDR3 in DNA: TGCGCCAGCAGCTCTACAGGAGACACAGATACGCAGTATTTT. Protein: CASSSTGDTDTQYF. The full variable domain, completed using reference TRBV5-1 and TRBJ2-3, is KAGVTQTPRYLIKTRGQQVTLSCSPISGHRSVSWYQQTPGQGLQFLFEYFSETQRNKGNFPGRFSGRQFSNSRSEMNVSTLELGDSALYLCASSSTGDTDTQYFGPGTRLTVL.

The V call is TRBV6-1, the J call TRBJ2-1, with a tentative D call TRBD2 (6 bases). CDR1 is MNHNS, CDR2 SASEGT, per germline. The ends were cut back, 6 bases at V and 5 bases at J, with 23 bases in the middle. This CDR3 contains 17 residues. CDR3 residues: CASSQWPGAGSHNEQFF. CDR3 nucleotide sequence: TGTGCCAGCAGCCAATGGCCGGGAGCTGGTAGCCACAATGAGCAGTTCTTC.

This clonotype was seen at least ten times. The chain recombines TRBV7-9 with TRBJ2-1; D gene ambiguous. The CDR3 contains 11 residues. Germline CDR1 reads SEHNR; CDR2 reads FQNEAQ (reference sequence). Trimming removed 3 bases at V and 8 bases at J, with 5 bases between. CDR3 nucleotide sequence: TGTGCCAGCAGCTTTGGGGATGAGCAGTTCTTC. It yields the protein CASSFGDEQFF.